The T cell receptor (beta chain) described here comes from a study of pediatric ulcerative colitis. Profiling relied on immunoSEQ multiplex PCR, and the TCRdb table lists in-frame clones only, not all of them. The sample includes 25,000 to 35,000 clones, about four fifths of them seen just once. The CDR3 spans 14 residues. The ends were cut back, 3 bases at V and 4 bases at J, with 10 bases in the middle. In germline, CDR1 is PRHDT, CDR2 FYEKMQ (reference sequence). This TCR was recovered from a boy between 10 and 17 years old with severe ulcerative colitis. The V call is TRBV13, the J call TRBJ1-5; D is unclear. Sequencing was done on a sample of blood. CDR3 bases: TGTGCCAGCAGCTTCAAGGCAGGTAATCAGCCCCAGCATTTT. It yields the protein CASSFKAGNQPQHF.